These 15 T cell receptor beta chains were all obtained from the same sample, sequenced in a study of blood T cell repertoires in COVID-19. The method was immunoSEQ multiplex PCR; TCRdb's version includes in-frame clones alone and lacks a portion of them. The repertoire holds just over 300,000 clones, with under 90% as singletons. Material: PBMCs or T cells enriched from blood (not recorded which). These receptors all come from a man aged 25 to 40 who had recovered from COVID-19.

The chain is built from TRBV11-2 and TRBJ2-1; possible D gene TRBD1, 5 bases. V shed 5 bases and J shed 2 bases, with 13 bases lying between them. CDR3 length: 15 residues. From germline, CDR1 is SGHAT and CDR2 FQNNGV. CDR3 protein: CASSALWGPYNEQFF. The CDR3 DNA reads as TGTGCCAGCAGCGCCCTTTGGGGCCCCTACAATGAGCAGTTCTTC. The full variable domain, rest sourced from reference TRBV11-2 and TRBJ2-1, is EAGVAQSPRYKIIEKRQSVAFWCNPISGHATLYWYQQILGQGPKLLIQFQNNGVVDDSQLPKDRFSAERLKGVDSTLKIQPAKLEDSAVYLCASSALWGPYNEQFFGPGTRLTVL.

The gene calls are TRBV5-1 and TRBJ2-7; 9 positions match TRBD1. CDR1 is SGHRS and CDR2 is YFSETQ in the germline V gene. V lost 4 bases to trimming and J lost 6 bases; unmatched junction nucleotides: 8. CDR3 size: 14 residues. The CDR3 DNA is TGCGCCAGCAGCATAGGGACAGGGATTAGCGAGCAGTACTTC. This sequence encodes CASSIGTGISEQYF.

The chain joins TRBV18 to TRBJ2-7, with a tentative D call TRBD2 (5 bases). V lost 6 bases to trimming and J lost 3 bases, with 9 bases between them. The CDR3 is made up of 12 amino acids. The germline V gene encodes CDR1 KGHSH and CDR2 LQKENI. CDR3 amino acids: CASSRERYEQYF. CDR3 DNA: TGTGCCAGCTCTAGGGAGCGCTACGAGCAGTACTTC.

The chain joins TRBV6-6 to TRBJ2-7; 8 bases are a match to TRBD1. The CDR3 has 15 amino acids. V was clipped by 0 bases and J by 5 bases; unmatched bases: 6. Germline V CDR1 and CDR2: MNHNY, SVGAGI (reference sequence). The CDR3 region has the DNA TGTGCCAGCAGTTACTCGCGGCAGGGGGCCCACGAGCAGTACTTC. It encodes CASSYSRQGAHEQYF.

The V gene is TRBV2, the J gene TRBJ1-1, with unresolved D. The germline V and J ends were trimmed by 3 bases and 0 bases, with 8 bases remaining between them. CDR1 SNHLY and CDR2 FYNNEI come from the germline V gene. The CDR3 has 14 residues. Here the CDR3 reads CASSDRIMNTEAFF. CDR3 in DNA: TGTGCCAGCAGTGACAGGATCATGAACACTGAAGCTTTCTTT.

The J gene is TRBJ1-2, the V gene TRBV24-1; the D is unclear. Germline lookup yields CDR1 KGHDR and CDR2 SFDVKD. CDR3 length: 13 residues. Trimming pared 6 bases from V and 7 bases from J, leaving 14 bases between. The CDR3 sequence: CATSTRGASGYTF. In nucleotides, the CDR3 is TGTGCCACCAGTACCCGGGGTGCTAGTGGCTACACCTTC.

This clone was found many times. V gene TRBV27 combines with J gene TRBJ2-3; D is perhaps TRBD2 (5 bases). V was cut by 3 bases and J by 4 bases, with 11 bases left in between. Germline V gene lookup returns CDR1 MNHEY and CDR2 SMNVEV (reference sequence). This CDR3 has 14 amino acids. This CDR3 reads CASSFEGEADTQYF. The CDR3 DNA reads as TGTGCCAGCAGTTTTGAGGGAGAAGCAGATACGCAGTATTTT.

The J gene is TRBJ2-2, the V gene TRBV9; the match to TRBD2 covers 13 bases. Germline-derived CDR1 and CDR2 are SGDLS and YYNGEE. J lost 5 bases, V lost 2 bases, and 3 bases had no gene match. There are 16 residues in the CDR3. CDR3 nucleotide sequence: TGTGCCAGCAGCGTTGGGACTAGCGGGGCTACCGGGGAGCTGTTTTTT. As protein: CASSVGTSGATGELFF.

The rearrangement joins TRBV11-3 to TRBJ1-1; 7 bases are a match to TRBD1. The V segment lost 5 bases and the J segment 4 bases; nucleotides outside the gene matches: 4. Germline-derived CDR1 and CDR2 are SGHNT and YENEEA. This CDR3 comprises 13 residues. For the CDR3, the DNA is TGTGCCAGCAGCCCAGGGGGGTCCACTGAAGCTTTCTTT. Its protein is CASSPGGSTEAFF.

This clone was detected only once. The rearrangement links TRBV7-2 to TRBJ2-7; 9 positions match TRBD2. V trimming: 5 bases; J trimming: 4 bases; junction bases outside the gene matches: 9. The germline CDR1 and CDR2 sequences are SGHTA and FQGNSA. The CDR3 has 15 amino acids. CDR3 sequence (DNA): TGTGCCAGCAGCCTTTCTAGCGGGAATCTGTACGAGCAGTACTTC. It yields the protein CASSLSSGNLYEQYF.

The table lists this clone with a few counts. The rearrangement uses TRBV6-2 or TRBV6-3 and TRBJ2-5; 8 nucleotides line up with TRBD1. V trimming: 0 bases; J trimming: 4 bases; junction bases outside the gene matches: 4. This CDR3 has 15 residues. Per the germline V gene, CDR1 is MNHEY and CDR2 is SVGEGT. CDR3 bases: TGTGCCAGCAGTTACTCTCCGACAGGGGTAGAGACCCAGTACTTC. Protein product: CASSYSPTGVETQYF.

The genes are TRBV2 and TRBJ2-7, with 11 nucleotides matching TRBD2. The V gene's germline CDR1 is SNHLY and CDR2 FYNNEI. The CDR3 totals 14 residues. J lost 6 bases, V lost 6 bases, and 7 bases had no gene match. In nucleotides, the CDR3 is TGTGCCAGCAGGATAACTAGCGGGGGACGCGAGCAGTACTTC. It specifies CASRITSGGREQYF.

The chain carries TRBV7-2 and TRBJ1-4, with 7 bases lining up with TRBD1. Trimming took 5 bases from V and 3 from J; bases not matched to a gene: 6. CDR1 is SGHTA and CDR2 is FQGNSA in the germline V gene. This CDR3 has 15 residues. The CDR3 here is CASSPEGTANEKLFF. Written as DNA, the CDR3 is TGTGCCAGCAGCCCCGAGGGGACAGCTAATGAAAAACTGTTTTTT.

The chain has TRBV15 and TRBJ1-3; weak D call: TRBD1 (6 bases). This CDR3 has 18 amino acids. Germline-derived CDR1 and CDR2 are LNHNV and YYDKDF (reference sequence). V lost 3 bases and J 4 bases, leaving 22 bases between the germline ends. CDR3 nucleotide sequence: TGTGCCACCAGCAGCATCAGTGGGAGACAGGCGTGGGGAAACACCATATATTTT. Translated, it gives CATSSISGRQAWGNTIYF.

In this sample, this clone turned up once. The V gene is TRBV30, the J gene TRBJ2-2; 8 bases line up with TRBD1. The length of the CDR3 is 12 residues. J gave up 12 bases and V 5 bases, and 8 bases lay outside the gene matches. The germline V gene has CDR1 GTSNPN and CDR2 SVGIG (reference sequence). In DNA form, the CDR3 reads TGTGCCTGGTACGCCCAGGGGGCCAAGCTGTTTTTT. Translation gives CAWYAQGAKLFF.